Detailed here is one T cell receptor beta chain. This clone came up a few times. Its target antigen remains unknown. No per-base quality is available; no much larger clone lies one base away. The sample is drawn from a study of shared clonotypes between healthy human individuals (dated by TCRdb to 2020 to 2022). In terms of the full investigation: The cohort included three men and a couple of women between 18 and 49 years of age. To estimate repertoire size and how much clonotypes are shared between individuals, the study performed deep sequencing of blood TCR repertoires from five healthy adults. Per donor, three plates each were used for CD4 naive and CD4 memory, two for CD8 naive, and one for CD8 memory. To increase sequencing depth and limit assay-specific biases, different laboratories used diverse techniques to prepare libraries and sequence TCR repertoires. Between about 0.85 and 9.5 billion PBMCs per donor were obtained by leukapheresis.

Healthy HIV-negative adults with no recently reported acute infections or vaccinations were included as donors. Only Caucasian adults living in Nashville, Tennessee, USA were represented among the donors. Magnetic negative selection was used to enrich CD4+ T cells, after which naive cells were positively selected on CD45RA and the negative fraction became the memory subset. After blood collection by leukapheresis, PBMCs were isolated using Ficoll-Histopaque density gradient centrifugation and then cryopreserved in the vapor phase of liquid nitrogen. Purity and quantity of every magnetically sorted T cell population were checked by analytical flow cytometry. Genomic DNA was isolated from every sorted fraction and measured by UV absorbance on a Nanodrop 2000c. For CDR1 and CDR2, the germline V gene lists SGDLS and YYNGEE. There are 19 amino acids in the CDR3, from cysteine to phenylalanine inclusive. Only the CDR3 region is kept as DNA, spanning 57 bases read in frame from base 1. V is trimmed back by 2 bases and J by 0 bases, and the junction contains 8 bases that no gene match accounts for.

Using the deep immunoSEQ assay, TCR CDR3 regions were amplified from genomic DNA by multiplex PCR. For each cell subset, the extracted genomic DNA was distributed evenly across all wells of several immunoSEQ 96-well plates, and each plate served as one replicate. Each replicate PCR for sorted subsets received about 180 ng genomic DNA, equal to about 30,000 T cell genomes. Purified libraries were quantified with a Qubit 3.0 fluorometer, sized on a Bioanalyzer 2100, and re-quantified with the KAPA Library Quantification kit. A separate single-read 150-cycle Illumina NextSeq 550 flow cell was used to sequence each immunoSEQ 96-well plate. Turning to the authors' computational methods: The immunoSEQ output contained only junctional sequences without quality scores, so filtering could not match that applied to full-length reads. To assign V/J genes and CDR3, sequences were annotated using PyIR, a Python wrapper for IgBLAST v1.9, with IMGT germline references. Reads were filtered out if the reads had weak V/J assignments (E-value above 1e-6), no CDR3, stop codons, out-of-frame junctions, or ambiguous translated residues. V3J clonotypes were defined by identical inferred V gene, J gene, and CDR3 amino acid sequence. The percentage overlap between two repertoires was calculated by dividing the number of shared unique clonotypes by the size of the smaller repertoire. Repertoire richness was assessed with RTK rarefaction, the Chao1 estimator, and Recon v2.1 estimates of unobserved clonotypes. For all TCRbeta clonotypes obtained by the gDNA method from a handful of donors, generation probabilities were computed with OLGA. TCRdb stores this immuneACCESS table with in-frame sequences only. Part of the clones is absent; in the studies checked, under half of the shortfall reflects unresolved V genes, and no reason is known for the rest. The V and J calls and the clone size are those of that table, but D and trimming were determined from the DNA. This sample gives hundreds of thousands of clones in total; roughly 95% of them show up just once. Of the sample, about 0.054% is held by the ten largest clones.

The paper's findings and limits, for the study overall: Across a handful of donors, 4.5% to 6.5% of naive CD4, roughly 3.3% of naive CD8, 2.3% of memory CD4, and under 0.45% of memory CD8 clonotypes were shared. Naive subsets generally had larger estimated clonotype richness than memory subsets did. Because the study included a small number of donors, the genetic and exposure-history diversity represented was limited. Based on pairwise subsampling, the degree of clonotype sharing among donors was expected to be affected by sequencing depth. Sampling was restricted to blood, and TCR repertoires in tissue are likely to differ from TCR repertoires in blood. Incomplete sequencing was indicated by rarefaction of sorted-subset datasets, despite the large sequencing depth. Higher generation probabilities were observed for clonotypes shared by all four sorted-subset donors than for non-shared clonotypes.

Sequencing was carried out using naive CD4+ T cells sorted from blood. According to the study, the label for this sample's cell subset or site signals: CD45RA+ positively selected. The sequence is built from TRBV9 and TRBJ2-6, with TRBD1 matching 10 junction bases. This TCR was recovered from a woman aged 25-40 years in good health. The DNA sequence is TGTGCCAGCAGCGTGGGGGCCAGACAGGGGGCCTCTGGGGCCAACGTCCTGACTTTC. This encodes CASSVGARQGASGANVLTF.